This T cell receptor beta chain emerged from a study of T cell responses to AZD1222 COVID-19 vaccine. Study-wide points: Seropositive AZD1222 recipients at baseline numbered only five or six.

This CDR3 is built from 19 residues. Trimming at V came to 3 bases and at J to 7 bases, leaving 19 bases not matched to a gene. Germline V lookup: CDR1 ENHRY, CDR2 SYGVKD. Here immunoSEQ multiplex PCR was the method, and the copy in TCRdb shows in-frame clones only, minus some. The sample consists of about 150,000 clones, over 75% of them appearing once. Of note for this clone: Antigen unknown.

V and J are TRBV10-3 and TRBJ2-1; TRBD1 aligns across 9 bases. The starting material was peripheral blood, obtained 28 days after the second AZD1222 dose. This receptor was obtained from an adult who received the AZD1222 COVID-19 vaccine. DNA of the CDR3: TGTGCCATCAGTGAACCTGTACCGGGACAGGGAAGAGGATGGAATGAGCAGTTCTTC. Its translation is CAISEPVPGQGRGWNEQFF.